This paragraph covers one T cell receptor (beta chain) sequence. The PCR made use of 60 Vbeta and 13 Jbeta primers. The data were produced by immunoSEQ multiplex PCR, yet TCRdb's version contains in-frame clones alone and is incomplete. The table has about 190,000 clones, about nine tenths seen once; the top ten hold over 1%. The data were taken from a study of cytomegalovirus exposure and HLA in healthy donors. CDR1 is SGHTA, CDR2 FQGNSA, per germline. The CDR3 length is 16 residues. The V end lost 5 bases, the J end lost 0 bases, and 14 bases lay between the germline ends. Sequencing was carried out using PBMCs. V is TRBV7-2 and J is TRBJ2-1, with D tentatively TRBD1 (6 bases). This clonotype was obtained from a man aged 25 to 40 in good health and CMV-seronegative. DNA for the CDR3: TGTGCCAGCAGCCCCGAGAGGGGGTACTCCTACAATGAGCAGTTCTTC. Translating gives CASSPERGYSYNEQFF.